One sample yielded the 23 T cell receptor beta chains listed below, sequenced in a study of identical twins. TCRdb called the 5' RACE reads again in MiXCR, with one record for every CDR3 protein. The sample shows under 250,000 distinct CDR3 sequences, roughly a tenth of them seen only once. Specimen: memory (CD45RO+) T cells sorted from blood. The receptor source for this set is a young woman in good health.

At least ten counts were recorded for this clonotype. The chain couples TRBV6-1 to TRBJ1-3; D uncertain. The CDR3 has 15 amino acids. V gave up 6 bases and J gave up 0 bases, with 12 bases separating them. Germline V gives CDR1 MNHNS, CDR2 SASEGT. CDR3 DNA: TGTGCCAGCAGAACCGCCCTAAGCTCTGGAAACACCATATATTTT. Translation: CASRTALSSGNTIYF.

This clonotype has a handful of counts. The chain couples TRBV5-1 to TRBJ2-2, with 9 bases aligning to TRBD2. Germline trimming cut 8 bases from V and 1 base from J; bases unmatched to any gene: 3. The CDR3 length is 14 residues. In germline, CDR1 is SGHRS, CDR2 YFSETQ. CDR3 nucleotides: TGCGCCAGTGAGACTAGCGGGAACACCGGGGAGCTGTTTTTT. Translating it yields CASETSGNTGELFF.

The chain has TRBV5-1 and TRBJ2-7; 13 bases line up with TRBD2. V lost 6 bases to trimming and J lost 7 bases; unmatched junction nucleotides: 4. CDR3 size: 13 residues. The germline V gene has CDR1 SGHRS and CDR2 YFSETQ. In DNA, the CDR3 is TGCGCCAGCACAAAGACTAGCGGGGGGGAGCAGTACTTC. It specifies CASTKTSGGEQYF.

This clonotype was observed a few times. The chain carries TRBV6-4 and TRBJ2-7; unclear D gene. CDR3 length: 13 residues. Germline V gene sequence: CDR1 MRHNA, CDR2 SNTAGT. Trimming stripped 0 bases from V and 5 bases from J, with 8 bases between. This CDR3 is CASSDSSSNEQYF. In nucleotides, the CDR3 is TGTGCCAGCAGTGACTCTAGCAGCAACGAGCAGTACTTC.

V gene TRBV6-1 combines with J gene TRBJ2-1, with 13 bases lining up with TRBD2. The junction had 5 bases not matched to a gene; V was cut back by 2 bases and J by 10 bases. CDR3 length: 15 residues. Germline lookup yields CDR1 MNHNS and CDR2 SASEGT. The CDR3 here is CASSEHGLAGVEQFF. DNA of the CDR3: TGTGCCAGCAGTGAACACGGACTAGCGGGAGTGGAGCAGTTCTTC.

The chain couples TRBV12-3 or TRBV12-4 to TRBJ1-5; D call uncertain. Trimming stripped 6 bases from V and 3 bases from J, with 6 bases between. The CDR3 has 12 residues. For the CDR3, the DNA is TGTGCCAGCAGCCCTAACAATCAGCCCCAGCATTTT. It specifies CASSPNNQPQHF.

J is TRBJ2-3 and V is TRBV6-6, with D maybe TRBD2 (6 bases). CDR1 is MNHNY and CDR2 is SVGAGI in the germline V gene (reference sequence). V was trimmed by 6 bases and J by 2 bases, leaving 9 bases between them. The CDR3 covers 13 residues. Here the CDR3 reads CASRGGNTDTQYF. In nucleotides, the CDR3 is TGTGCCAGCAGAGGAGGGAACACAGATACGCAGTATTTT.

This rearrangement joins TRBV6-5 to TRBJ2-5; TRBD1 matches 9 bases. The J segment lost 7 bases and the V segment lost 1 base, leaving 7 bases of the junction unmatched. This CDR3 has 15 amino acids. CDR1 and CDR2 (germline): MNHEY, SVGAGI. This CDR3 is CASSYWNRGRGTQYF. The CDR3, as DNA: TGTGCCAGCAGTTACTGGAACAGGGGGCGGGGGACCCAGTACTTC.

V is TRBV13 and J is TRBJ2-5, with D possibly being TRBD2 (6 bases). With 5 bases removed from V and 5 bases from J, the gap between germline ends came to 21 bases. This CDR3 comprises 16 residues. CDR1 PRHDT and CDR2 FYEKMQ come from the germline V gene (reference sequence). The CDR3 here is CASSRGGTPSKETQYF. CDR3 nucleotides: TGTGCCAGCAGCCGAGGCGGGACCCCCTCGAAGGAGACCCAGTACTTC.

The chain uses TRBV3-1 and TRBJ1-2; 9 nucleotides match TRBD1. Germline loops: CDR1 LGHDT, CDR2 YNNKEL (reference sequence). The CDR3 totals 13 residues. With 8 bases clipped from V and 2 bases from J, the junction kept 3 bases outside the gene matches. CDR3 amino acids: CASYGTGNYGYTF. Here the CDR3 DNA reads TGTGCCAGCTACGGGACAGGGAACTATGGCTACACCTTC.

This clonotype was seen a handful of times. The J gene is TRBJ1-1, the V gene TRBV10-3; perhaps TRBD1 as D (5 bases). The germline gives CDR1 ENHRY, CDR2 SYGVKD. The ends were cut back, 2 bases at V and 4 bases at J, with 11 bases in the middle. CDR3 length equals 14 residues. The CDR3 loop reads CAISERTDITEAFF. The CDR3 bases are TGTGCCATCAGTGAGAGGACGGACATCACTGAAGCTTTCTTT.

This chain connects TRBV19 to TRBJ2-5; 9 positions agree with TRBD2. The length of the CDR3 is 15 residues. Germline V gives CDR1 LNHDA, CDR2 SQIVND (reference sequence). With V trimmed by 1 base and J by 4 bases, 4 bases remained unmatched. This chain's CDR3 is CASSIVYSGGETQYF. CDR3 in DNA: TGTGCCAGTAGTATAGTGTATAGCGGGGGAGAGACCCAGTACTTC. Based on the CDR3 plus reference TRBV19 and TRBJ2-5, the full variable domain is DGGITQSPKYLFRKEGQNVTLSCEQNLNHDAMYWYRQDPGQGLRLIYYSQIVNDFQKGDIAEGYSVSREKKESFPLTVTSAQKNPTAFYLCASSIVYSGGETQYFGPGTRLLVL.

CDR3 coding DNA: TGTGCCAGCAGTCAAGGTTACGGCATGAACACTGAAGCTTTCTTT. Protein: CASSQGYGMNTEAFF. The chain has TRBV12-3 or TRBV12-4 and TRBJ1-1; unclear D gene. The CDR3 is made up of 15 amino acids. V lost 5 bases, J lost 0 bases, and 13 bases lay in between.

A few counts support this clonotype. This rearrangement joins TRBV3-1 to TRBJ2-3, with no clear D. Looked up from germline, CDR1 is LGHDT and CDR2 is YNNKEL (reference sequence). V shed 4 bases and J shed 8 bases, with 10 bases lying between them. The CDR3 consists of 12 residues. The CDR3 sequence: CASSRPRATQYF. CDR3 DNA sequence: TGTGCCAGCAGCCGGCCACGGGCTACGCAGTATTTT.

The chain couples TRBV9 to TRBJ2-5; D remains ambiguous. Germline V gives CDR1 SGDLS, CDR2 YYNGEE. The length of the CDR3 is 10 residues. Trimming removed 10 bases from V and 5 bases from J, with 9 bases in between. The CDR3 loop reads CACRRETQYF. For the CDR3, the DNA is TGTGCCTGCCGACGGGAGACCCAGTACTTC.

This clonotype turned up a few times. V and J are TRBV5-5 and TRBJ2-7; TRBD2 matches at 10 bases. CDR1 SGHKS and CDR2 YYEKEE come from the germline V gene (reference sequence). J lost 6 bases, V lost 0 bases, and 6 bases had no gene match. The CDR3 spans 15 residues. CDR3 in DNA: TGTGCCAGCAGCTTGGCCGGGGGACTAGCGACCGAGCAGTACTTC. Its protein product is CASSLAGGLATEQYF.

CDR3 in amino acids: CASSLSRAEAFF. In DNA form, the CDR3 reads TGTGCCAGCAGCCTTAGTCGCGCTGAAGCTTTCTTT. The chain joins TRBV11-2 to TRBJ1-1; no clear D gene. Looked up from germline, CDR1 is SGHAT and CDR2 is FQNNGV. The length of the CDR3 is 12 residues. Trimming removed 5 bases from V and 6 bases from J, with 10 bases in between. Full variable domain (missing parts from reference TRBV11-2 and TRBJ1-1): EAGVAQSPRYKIIEKRQSVAFWCNPISGHATLYWYQQILGQGPKLLIQFQNNGVVDDSQLPKDRFSAERLKGVDSTLKIQPAKLEDSAVYLCASSLSRAEAFFGQGTRLTVV.

At least ten counts were recorded for this clonotype. V gene TRBV4-2 combines with J gene TRBJ2-3, with 10 bases aligning to TRBD2. This CDR3 region has 18 residues. In germline, CDR1 is LGHNA, CDR2 YNFKEQ. The V segment lost 4 bases and the J segment 1 base; nucleotides outside the gene matches: 11. CDR3: CASSPLPSGGTGTDTQYF. The CDR3, as DNA: TGTGCCAGCAGCCCCCTGCCTAGCGGGGGCACGGGCACAGATACGCAGTATTTT.

The chain couples TRBV27 to TRBJ1-1; D uncertain. Trimming removed 6 bases from V and 1 base from J, with 9 bases in between. This CDR3 comprises 13 residues. Germline CDR1 is MNHEY and CDR2 is SMNVEV (reference sequence). In nucleotides, the CDR3 is TGTGCCAGCAGAACTCGGCAGAACACTGAAGCTTTCTTT. Amino acids: CASRTRQNTEAFF.

There are a few counts of this clonotype. The V and J genes are TRBV6-5 and TRBJ1-1; 9 bases agree with TRBD1. This CDR3 is 16 amino acids long. The ends lost 5 bases at V and 6 bases at J; junction bases unmatched: 13. In germline, CDR1 is MNHEY, CDR2 SVGAGI. The CDR3 sequence is CASSHTRDRVQPEAFF. CDR3 bases: TGTGCCAGCAGTCACACCCGGGACAGGGTACAGCCTGAAGCTTTCTTT.

This clonotype was detected only once. It may be a read error: a sequence one base away is much more abundant. This chain uses TRBV3-1 with TRBJ2-3, with 10 nucleotides matching TRBD1. CDR1 and CDR2 (germline): LGHDT, YNNKEL (reference sequence). The CDR3 totals 15 residues. Losses at the gene ends were 8 bases for V and 1 base for J; bases not matched to a gene: 6. DNA of the CDR3: TGTGCCAGCTGCCGACAGGGGGCAGGCACAGATACGCAGTATTTT. It yields the protein CASCRQGAGTDTQYF.

This clonotype has ten or more counts. The J gene is TRBJ2-5, the V gene TRBV4-1; a possible D gene is TRBD1 (5 bases). Between the trimmed V and J ends, which lost 4 bases and 5 bases, there was a span of 17 bases. This CDR3 has 15 residues. Germline CDR1 reads MGHRA; CDR2 reads YSYEKL. Written as DNA, the CDR3 is TGCGCCAGCAGCCCCCGACGAGGCAGGGTGGAGACCCAGTACTTC. Protein product: CASSPRRGRVETQYF.

This clonotype was seen only a few times. The chain has TRBV29-1 and TRBJ2-5; 13 bases match TRBD2. Germline trimming cut 0 bases from V and 4 bases from J; bases unmatched to any gene: 2. The CDR3 loop spans 15 amino acids. The V gene's germline CDR1 is SQVTM and CDR2 ANQGSEA. This CDR3 reads CSVEDRTSGGETQYF. CDR3 bases: TGCAGCGTTGAAGACCGGACTAGCGGGGGAGAGACCCAGTACTTC.